This T cell receptor (beta chain) stems from a study of patients and donors after allogeneic stem cell transplantation. There are a few counts of this clonotype. CDR3 length: 14 residues. Germline CDR1 reads SGDLS; CDR2 reads YYNGEE. With V trimmed by 3 bases and J by 2 bases, 2 bases remained unmatched. Each CDR3 protein is one row after TCRdb ran MiXCR on the RT-PCR reads. Of about 960,000 distinct CDR3 sequences in the sample, under 20% were seen once. This rearrangement joins TRBV9 to TRBJ2-3; 8 bases are shared with TRBD1. The sample taken for sequencing was blood, either unsorted or a sorted T cell fraction (not recorded which). The clonotype originates from a human donor who was either an allogeneic HSCT recipient or a stem cell or donor lymphocyte infusion donor (not recorded which). It is not recorded whose cells these are; they may come from a transplant donor. The CDR3 protein is CASSGTGTTDTQYF. The CDR3 bases are TGTGCCAGCAGCGGGACAGGGACCACAGATACGCAGTATTTT.